This T cell receptor (beta chain) stems from a study of shared clonotypes between healthy human individuals. Study in general: Each donor contributed plates that comprised three CD4 naive, three CD4 memory, two CD8 naive and one CD8 memory.

A remark on this clone: The antigen is undetermined.

Execution of the assay was at deep level. TCRdb's table, derived via immunoSEQ multiplex PCR, lists solely in-frame clones and lacks some. The sample lists roughly 1,500,000 clones; just under 99% were seen once. Notes on the study in general: Some naive CD4 clonotypes, approximately 4.5%, turned up in common across a few donors.

What was sequenced was naive CD4+ T cells sorted from blood. Documented subset: CD45RA+ positively selected. The sequence derives from a man under 40 in good health.

This CDR3 is CAYHRGGGELFF. The CDR3 DNA follows: TGTGCCTATCACCGGGGCGGCGGGGAGCTGTTTTTT. The chain joins TRBV30 to TRBJ2-2; D possibly matches TRBD1 or TRBD2 (5 bases each). Trimming pared 7 bases from V and 7 bases from J, leaving 13 bases between. The CDR3 contains 12 residues. Germline CDR1 GTSNPN, CDR2 SVGIG (reference sequence).